Shown below are 19 T cell receptor beta chains from a single sample sequenced in a study of T cells in Graves' hyperthyroidism and ophthalmopathy. Amplified regions were TCR beta CDR3 sequences from RNA transcripts. The HTBI primer set served for first-round RT-PCR of the TCR CDR3. TCRdb called the multiplex PCR reads again in MiXCR, with one record for every CDR3 protein. The table shows around 370,000 distinct CDR3 sequences, with about a fifth occurring only once. Material: blood. These receptors were collected from a man aged 18 to 29 with Graves' ophthalmopathy.

This clonotype was recorded a few times. The chain uses TRBV12-3 or TRBV12-4 and TRBJ2-1, with D perhaps given as TRBD1 or TRBD2 (5 bases each). This CDR3 region has 16 residues. V was pared by 1 base and J by 9 bases, with 19 bases between. CDR3 protein: CASSLERWLRGIEQFF. As DNA, the CDR3 is TGTGCCAGCAGTTTAGAGCGTTGGTTGAGGGGAATTGAGCAGTTCTTC.

V and J are TRBV28 and TRBJ2-7, with D possibly being TRBD2 (8 bases). V lost 8 bases and J lost 4, with 18 bases in between. CDR1 and CDR2 from the germline V gene are MDHEN and SYDVKM. The CDR3 is made up of 14 amino acids. In nucleotides, the CDR3 is TGTGCCAGCCGACGGGAGGGGGCCCAATACGAGCAGTACTTC. Its translation is CASRREGAQYEQYF.

V and J are TRBV14 and TRBJ2-5, with 7 bases that match TRBD1. CDR1 and CDR2 (germline): SGHDN, FVKESK. Trimming at V came to 4 bases and at J to 1 base, leaving 12 bases not matched to a gene. The CDR3 is 17 residues long. CDR3 DNA sequence: TGTGCCAGCAGCCTCCCGGACAGGCCATATTTCCAAGAGACCCAGTACTTC. Its protein product is CASSLPDRPYFQETQYF.

This clonotype was counted ten times or more. The rearrangement links TRBV28 to TRBJ1-2; 7 nucleotides align to TRBD1. The CDR3 is made up of 14 amino acids. CDR1 and CDR2 (germline): MDHEN, SYDVKM. The J segment lost 3 bases and the V segment lost 2 bases, leaving 3 bases of the junction unmatched. CDR3 sequence (DNA): TGTGCCAGCAGTTTAGCAGGGGGAGACTATGGCTACACCTTC. Its protein is CASSLAGGDYGYTF.

This clonotype was counted at least ten times. The V gene is TRBV20-1, the J gene TRBJ2-7, with 11 bases identical to TRBD2. With V trimmed by 4 bases and J by 7 bases, 9 bases remained unmatched. The CDR3 spans 14 residues. Per the germline V gene, CDR1 is DFQATT and CDR2 is SNEGSKA (reference sequence). The DNA of the CDR3 is TGCAGTGCTAATAGCGGGGGGGCCCCTATGGAGCAGTACTTC. Protein: CSANSGGAPMEQYF.

This clonotype was found many times. This chain links TRBV3-1 with TRBJ2-7, with TRBD2 matching 15 bases. The J segment lost 4 bases and the V segment lost 4 bases, leaving 8 bases of the junction unmatched. Per germline, CDR1 LGHDT and CDR2 YNNKEL (reference sequence). The CDR3 covers 17 residues. CDR3 sequence reads: CASSRTSGGAEYYEQYF. The DNA of the CDR3 is TGTGCCAGCAGCCGGACTAGCGGGGGGGCTGAATATTACGAGCAGTACTTC.

This clonotype was detected many times. The chain has TRBV6-1 and TRBJ2-3; maybe TRBD1 (5 bases). The germline V gene encodes CDR1 MNHNS and CDR2 SASEGT. Trimming removed 6 bases from V and 4 bases from J, with 14 bases in between. This CDR3 spans 14 amino acids. The CDR3 DNA reads TGTGCCAGCAGCCGTGACAGTGGCGCAGATACGCAGTATTTT. Amino acids: CASSRDSGADTQYF.

This chain links TRBV6-2 or TRBV6-3 with TRBJ1-6, with D perhaps matching TRBD1 (5 bases). V lost 6 bases and J lost 7, with 16 bases in between. Germline values: CDR1 MNHEY, CDR2 SVGEGT. This CDR3 is 15 amino acids long. CDR3 region: CASRGGGTGNSPLHF. CDR3 nucleotides: TGTGCCAGCAGGGGCGGAGGGACTGGGAATTCACCCCTCCACTTT.

Remarks on this clonotype: A single base separates this from a much larger clone, so it may be a read error. This chain joins TRBV6-2 or TRBV6-3 and TRBJ1-1; TRBD1 might be the D (5 bases). The germline V gene has CDR1 MNHEY and CDR2 SVGEGT. This CDR3 is built from 15 residues. Deletions cut 2 bases from V and 0 bases from J, with 10 bases between. The CDR3 loop reads CASSYPQALNTEAFF. CDR3 coding DNA: TGTGCCAGCAGTTACCCACAGGCGTTGAACACTGAAGCTTTCTTT.

V gene TRBV12-3 or TRBV12-4 combines with J gene TRBJ2-5; 8 nucleotides match TRBD1. The CDR3 is 17 amino acids. V lost 8 bases, J lost 2 bases, and 16 bases stayed unmatched. CDR3 DNA sequence: TGTGCCAGCTCTATGTCCGGACCCACAGGGGGACAAGAGACCCAGTACTTC. This codes for CASSMSGPTGGQETQYF.

The chain joins TRBV28 to TRBJ2-1; D call uncertain. This CDR3 comprises 13 residues. Trimming took 1 base from V and 9 from J, leaving 10 bases between them. CDR1 and CDR2 (germline): MDHEN, SYDVKM. In DNA, the CDR3 is TGTGCCAGCAGTTTATCAGTCCAGATTGAGCAGTTCTTC. Translated: CASSLSVQIEQFF. Combining the CDR3 with reference TRBV28 and TRBJ2-1 gives the whole variable domain DVKVTQSSRYLVKRTGEKVFLECVQDMDHENMFWYRQDPGLGLRLIYFSYDVKMKEKGDIPEGYSVSREKKERFSLILESASTNQTSMYLCASSLSVQIEQFFGPGTRLTVL.

With regard to this clonotype: Sequence at one end of the junction differs from germline and may be a read error. J is TRBJ1-1 and V is TRBV27, with D possibly TRBD1 on 6 matching bases. Germline CDR1 MNHEY, CDR2 SMNVEV (reference sequence). This CDR3 has 13 residues. The CDR3 loop is CASSFQGNSEAFF. The CDR3 DNA is TGTGCCAGCAGTTTCCAGGGGAACTCTGAAGCTTTCTTT.

This clonotype was seen repeatedly, ten times or more. V usage is TRBV27 and J usage is TRBJ2-7, with 7 bases matching TRBD1. Trimming cost V 4 bases and J 3 bases; bases outside gene matches: 6. The V gene's germline CDR1 is MNHEY and CDR2 SMNVEV (reference sequence). The CDR3 runs to 14 residues. CDR3 sequence reads: CASSSRDRLYEQYF. Written as DNA, the CDR3 is TGTGCCAGCAGTTCCCGGGACAGACTCTACGAGCAGTACTTC.

This clonotype showed up just a few times. The chain uses TRBV24-1 and TRBJ2-1, with D perhaps matching TRBD1 (6 bases). Trimming removed 6 bases at V and 5 bases at J, with 16 bases between. CDR1 and CDR2 (germline): KGHDR, SFDVKD. This CDR3 contains 15 residues. CDR3 amino acids: CATSLTGTMNNEQFF. Written as DNA, the CDR3 is TGTGCCACCAGTCTCACCGGGACAATGAACAATGAGCAGTTCTTC.

The chain employs TRBV5-1 and TRBJ2-3, with a possible D match to TRBD1 (6 bases). In germline, CDR1 is SGHRS, CDR2 YFSETQ. V lost 2 bases to trimming and J lost 1 base, with 8 bases between them. This CDR3 spans 14 amino acids. CDR3 region: CASSLGQRTDTQYF. In DNA, the CDR3 is TGCGCCAGCAGCTTAGGACAGCGCACAGATACGCAGTATTTT.

This clonotype was counted only a few times. The chain uses TRBV7-9 and TRBJ2-7; 7 bases are shared with TRBD1. The J segment lost 5 bases and the V segment lost 4 bases, leaving 11 bases of the junction unmatched. Germline lookup yields CDR1 SEHNR and CDR2 FQNEAQ (reference sequence). The CDR3 contains 15 residues. The CDR3 reads CASSSANHQGDEQYF. The CDR3 coding sequence is TGTGCCAGCAGCTCTGCCAACCACCAGGGGGACGAGCAGTACTTC.

This clonotype has ten or more counts. This sequence joins TRBV2 and TRBJ1-6; 9 bases fit TRBD1. CDR3 length: 16 amino acids. The J segment lost 5 bases and the V segment lost 2 bases, leaving 4 bases of the junction unmatched. In germline, CDR1 is SNHLY, CDR2 FYNNEI. The DNA of the CDR3 is TGTGCCAGCAGTGAATCCCGGGACAGGGATAATTCACCCCTCCACTTT. Translated: CASSESRDRDNSPLHF.

V gene TRBV7-6 combines with J gene TRBJ1-6; the D gene is possibly TRBD1 (5 bases). V was clipped by 1 base and J by 18 bases, with 10 bases between them. From germline, CDR1 is SGHVS and CDR2 FNYEAQ. This CDR3 has 11 amino acids. This CDR3 is CASSLGGSPHF. The CDR3 coding sequence is TGTGCCAGCAGCTTAGGGGGGTCCCCCCACTTT.

This chain joins TRBV7-6 and TRBJ2-7; D unclear. Germline V lookup: CDR1 SGHVS, CDR2 FNYEAQ. The V end lost 2 bases, the J end lost 4 bases, and 9 bases lay between the germline ends. The length of the CDR3 is 13 residues. The chain's CDR3 is CASSLSPPYEQYF. CDR3 sequence (DNA): TGTGCCAGCAGCTTATCCCCCCCTTACGAGCAGTACTTC.